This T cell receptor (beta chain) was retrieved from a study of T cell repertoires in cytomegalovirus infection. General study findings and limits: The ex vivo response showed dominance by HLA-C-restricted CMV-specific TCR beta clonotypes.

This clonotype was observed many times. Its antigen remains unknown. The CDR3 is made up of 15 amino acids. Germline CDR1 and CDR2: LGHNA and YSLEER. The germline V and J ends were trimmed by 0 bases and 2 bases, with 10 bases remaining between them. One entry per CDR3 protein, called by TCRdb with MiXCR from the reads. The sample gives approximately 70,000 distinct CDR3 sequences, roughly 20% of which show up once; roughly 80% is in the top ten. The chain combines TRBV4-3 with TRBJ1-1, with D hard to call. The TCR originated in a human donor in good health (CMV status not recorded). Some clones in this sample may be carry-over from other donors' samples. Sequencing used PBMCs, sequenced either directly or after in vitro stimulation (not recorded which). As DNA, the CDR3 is TGCGCCAGCAGCCAAGAGGCCTGGAGAAACACTGAAGCTTTCTTT. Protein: CASSQEAWRNTEAFF.